These 3 T cell receptor beta chains were sequenced from one sample in a study of blood T cell repertoires in COVID-19. Profiled with immunoSEQ multiplex PCR; TCRdb holds only in-frame clones, not every one. The sample holds about 51,000 clones; approximately 84% are singletons and the top ten take under 3%. What was sequenced was peripheral blood. Source of these receptors: a man between 45 and 60 years old with acute or convalescent COVID-19.

This chain uses TRBV6-6 with TRBJ2-1, with a tentative D call TRBD2 (7 bases). The germline V gene encodes CDR1 MNHNY and CDR2 SVGAGI (reference sequence). The ends were cut back, 2 bases at V and 1 base at J, with 9 bases in the middle. The CDR3 loop spans 15 amino acids. The CDR3 here is CASSYEGGSYNEQFF. In nucleotides, the CDR3 is TGTGCCAGCAGTTACGAGGGGGGGTCCTACAATGAGCAGTTCTTC.

The chain employs TRBV30 and TRBJ1-2, with a possible D match to TRBD1 (6 bases). V was shortened by 5 bases and J by 2 bases, with 6 bases between the two germline ends. The CDR3 sequence is 11 residues long. Germline values: CDR1 GTSNPN, CDR2 SVGIG (reference sequence). The CDR3 loop is CAWGQNYGYTF. DNA of the CDR3: TGTGCCTGGGGACAGAACTATGGCTACACCTTC.

The chain links TRBV5-1 to TRBJ2-5, with 14 bases that match TRBD2. Germline CDR1 and CDR2: SGHRS and YFSETQ. This CDR3 has 18 amino acids. Germline trimming cut 4 bases from V and 4 bases from J; bases unmatched to any gene: 12. The CDR3 DNA reads as TGCGCCAGCAGCCCCATGGGACTAGCGGGGGTGCGGGGAGAGACCCAGTACTTC. Its translation is CASSPMGLAGVRGETQYF.